This T cell receptor beta chain appears in the sequencing data of a study of shared clonotypes between healthy human individuals. TCRdb keeps only in-frame clones here, not all; method: immunoSEQ multiplex PCR. The table has more than 2 million clones, around 95% seen once. Points from the study as a whole: A small donor pool kept down the genetic and exposure-history diversity that was represented.

Concerning this clone itself: The target antigen is unknown.

Material: naive CD4+ T cells sorted from blood. Subset reported: CD45RA+ positively selected. The receptor was isolated from a man younger than 30 in good health.

As DNA, the CDR3 is TGTGCCTGGAGAGTGCCGGCTAGCTTCTACAATGAGCAGTTCTTC. It specifies CAWRVPASFYNEQFF. The V and J genes are TRBV30 and TRBJ2-1, with D possibly matching TRBD2 (5 bases). Germline V lookup: CDR1 GTSNPN, CDR2 SVGIG (reference sequence). Trimming removed 3 bases at V and 3 bases at J, with 15 bases between. CDR3 length equals 15 residues.